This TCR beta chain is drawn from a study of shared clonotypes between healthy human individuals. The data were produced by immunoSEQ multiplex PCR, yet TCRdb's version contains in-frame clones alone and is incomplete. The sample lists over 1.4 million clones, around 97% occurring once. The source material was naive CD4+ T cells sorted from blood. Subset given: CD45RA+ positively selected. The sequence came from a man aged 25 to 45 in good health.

CDR3 in amino acids: CASSLYGGTNTEAFF. CDR3 sequence (DNA): TGCGCCAGCAGCTTGTACGGCGGGACGAACACTGAAGCTTTCTTT. The chain joins TRBV5-1 to TRBJ1-1, with D tentatively TRBD1 (5 bases). The germline V and J ends were trimmed by 1 base and 1 base, with 11 bases remaining between them. CDR3 length: 15 amino acids. Germline-derived CDR1 and CDR2 are SGHRS and YFSETQ.